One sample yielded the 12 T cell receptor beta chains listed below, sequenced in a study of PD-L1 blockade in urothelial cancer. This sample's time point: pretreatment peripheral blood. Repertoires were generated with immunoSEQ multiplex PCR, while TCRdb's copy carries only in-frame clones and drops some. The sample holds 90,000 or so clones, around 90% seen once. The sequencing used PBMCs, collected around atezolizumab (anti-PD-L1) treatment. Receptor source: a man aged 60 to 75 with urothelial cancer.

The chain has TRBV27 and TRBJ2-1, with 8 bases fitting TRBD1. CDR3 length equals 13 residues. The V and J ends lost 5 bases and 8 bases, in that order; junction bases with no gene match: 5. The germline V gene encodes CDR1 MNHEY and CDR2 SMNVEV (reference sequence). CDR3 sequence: CASSPQGQDEQFF. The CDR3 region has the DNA TGTGCCAGCAGTCCACAGGGACAGGATGAGCAGTTCTTC.

CDR3 nucleotides: TGTGCCAGCAGTTCTATTGTGGCCAAAAACATTCAGTACTTC. Translating it yields CASSSIVAKNIQYF. This chain links TRBV28 with TRBJ2-4, with unresolved D. The germline gives CDR1 MDHEN, CDR2 SYDVKM. The V end lost 4 bases, the J end lost 1 base, and 8 bases lay between the germline ends. CDR3 length equals 14 residues.

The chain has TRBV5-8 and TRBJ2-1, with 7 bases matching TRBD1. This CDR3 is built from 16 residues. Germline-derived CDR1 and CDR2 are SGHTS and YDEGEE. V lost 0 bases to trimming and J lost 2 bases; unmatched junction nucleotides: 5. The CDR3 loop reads CASSLGNRGPYNEQFF. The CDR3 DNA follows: TGTGCCAGCAGCTTGGGTAACAGGGGACCCTACAATGAGCAGTTCTTC.

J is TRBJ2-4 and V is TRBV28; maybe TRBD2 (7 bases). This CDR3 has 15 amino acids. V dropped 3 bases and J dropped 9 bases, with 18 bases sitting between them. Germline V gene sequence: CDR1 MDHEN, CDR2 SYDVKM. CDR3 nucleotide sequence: TGTGCCAGCAGTTTTTTTGGGCCTAGGGGGGGCATTCAGTACTTC. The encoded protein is CASSFFGPRGGIQYF.

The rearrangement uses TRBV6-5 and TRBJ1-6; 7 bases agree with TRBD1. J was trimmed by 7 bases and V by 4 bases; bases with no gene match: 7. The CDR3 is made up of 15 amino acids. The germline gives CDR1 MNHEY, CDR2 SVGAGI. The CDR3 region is CASSSPTGNNSPLHF. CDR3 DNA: TGTGCCAGCAGTTCCCCGACAGGGAACAATTCACCCCTCCACTTT.

This chain's CDR3 is CASSLSPGGGELFF. The DNA for the CDR3 is TGTGCCAGCAGCTTAAGTCCCGGGGGCGGGGAGCTGTTTTTT. The rearrangement links TRBV11-2 to TRBJ2-2, with D maybe TRBD2 (6 bases). The CDR3 loop spans 14 amino acids. Trimming cost V 2 bases and J 7 bases, with 11 bases left between them. From germline, CDR1 is SGHAT and CDR2 FQNNGV.

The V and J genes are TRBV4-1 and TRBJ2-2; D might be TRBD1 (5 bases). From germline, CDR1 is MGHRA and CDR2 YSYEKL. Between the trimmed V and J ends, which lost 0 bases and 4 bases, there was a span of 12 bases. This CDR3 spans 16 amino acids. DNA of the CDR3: TGCGCCAGCAGCCAAGATGTGGCAGGGTCCACCGGGGAGCTGTTTTTT. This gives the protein CASSQDVAGSTGELFF.

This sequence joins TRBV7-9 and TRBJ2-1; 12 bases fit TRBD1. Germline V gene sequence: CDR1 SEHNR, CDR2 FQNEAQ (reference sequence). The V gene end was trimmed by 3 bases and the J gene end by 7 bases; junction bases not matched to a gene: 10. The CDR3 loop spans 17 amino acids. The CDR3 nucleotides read TGTGCCAGCAGCTTTGGACCGGGACAGGGGGCGAGGAATGAGCAGTTCTTC. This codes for CASSFGPGQGARNEQFF.

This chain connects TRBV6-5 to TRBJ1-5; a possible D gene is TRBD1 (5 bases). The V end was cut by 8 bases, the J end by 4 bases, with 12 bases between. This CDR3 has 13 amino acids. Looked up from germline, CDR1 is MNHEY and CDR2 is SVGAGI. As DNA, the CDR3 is TGTGCCAGCGGGGGGACCGGTAATCAGCCCCAGCATTTT. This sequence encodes CASGGTGNQPQHF.

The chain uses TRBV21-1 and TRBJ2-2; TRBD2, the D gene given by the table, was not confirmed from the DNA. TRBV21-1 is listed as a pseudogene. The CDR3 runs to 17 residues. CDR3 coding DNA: TGTGCCAGCAGCAAGAGACCCCGGGTCGCGAACACCGGGGAGCTGTTTTTT. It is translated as CASSKRPRVANTGELFF.

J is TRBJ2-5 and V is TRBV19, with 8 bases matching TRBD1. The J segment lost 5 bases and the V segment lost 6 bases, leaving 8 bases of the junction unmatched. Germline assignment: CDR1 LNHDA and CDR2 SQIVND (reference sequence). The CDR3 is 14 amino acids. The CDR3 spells CASRSGQGGETQYF. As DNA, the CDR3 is TGTGCCAGTAGAAGTGGACAGGGTGGCGAGACCCAGTACTTC.

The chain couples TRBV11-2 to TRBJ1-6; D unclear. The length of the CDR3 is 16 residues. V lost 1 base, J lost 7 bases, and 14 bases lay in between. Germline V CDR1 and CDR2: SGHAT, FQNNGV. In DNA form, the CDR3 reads TGTGCCAGCAGCTTAGGTGCCGGGGTTGTCAATTCACCCCTCCACTTT. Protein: CASSLGAGVVNSPLHF.